This TCR beta chain was captured in a study of blood T cell repertoires in COVID-19. Looking at the study overall: Both acute and convalescent COVID-19 samples were obtained from the United States, Italy and Spain. The analysed material was cDNA or gDNA that came from T cells, B-cell-depleted T cells, or PBMCs.

Germline V lookup: CDR1 SQVTM, CDR2 ANQGSEA. The V segment lost 1 base and the J segment 4 bases; nucleotides outside the gene matches: 0. The CDR3 spans 13 residues. Those enrolled in Seattle joined during active infection and were followed longitudinally afterward. Original data processing: Scientists estimated how many nucleated cells there were by amplifying reference gene primers. Assay: immunoSEQ multiplex PCR; the TCRdb copy retains only in-frame clones and omits some. V, J and clone size are those of that table, while D and trimming were read from the DNA. The data show about 150,000 clones, about 85% seen once. This clone was found once.

Sequenced input: peripheral blood. This receptor was obtained from a man aged 60 to 69 with COVID-19, enrolled during active disease. The chain employs TRBV29-1 and TRBJ1-1, with TRBD1 matching 10 bases. The CDR3 loop is CSVEGQGATEAFF. The CDR3 DNA sequence: TGCAGCGTTGAAGGACAGGGGGCCACTGAAGCTTTCTTT.